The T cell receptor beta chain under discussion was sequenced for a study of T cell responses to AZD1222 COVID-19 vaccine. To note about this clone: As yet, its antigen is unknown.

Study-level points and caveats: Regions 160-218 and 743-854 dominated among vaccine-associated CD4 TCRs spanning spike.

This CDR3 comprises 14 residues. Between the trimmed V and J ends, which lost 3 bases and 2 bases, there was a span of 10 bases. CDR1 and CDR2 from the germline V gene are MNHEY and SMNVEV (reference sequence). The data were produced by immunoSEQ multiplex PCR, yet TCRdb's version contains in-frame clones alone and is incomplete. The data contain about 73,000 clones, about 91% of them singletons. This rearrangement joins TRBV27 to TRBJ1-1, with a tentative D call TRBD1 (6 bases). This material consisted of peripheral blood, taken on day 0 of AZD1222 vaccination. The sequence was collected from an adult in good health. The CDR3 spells CASSFHRANTEAFF. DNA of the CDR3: TGTGCCAGCAGTTTCCACAGGGCTAACACTGAAGCTTTCTTT.